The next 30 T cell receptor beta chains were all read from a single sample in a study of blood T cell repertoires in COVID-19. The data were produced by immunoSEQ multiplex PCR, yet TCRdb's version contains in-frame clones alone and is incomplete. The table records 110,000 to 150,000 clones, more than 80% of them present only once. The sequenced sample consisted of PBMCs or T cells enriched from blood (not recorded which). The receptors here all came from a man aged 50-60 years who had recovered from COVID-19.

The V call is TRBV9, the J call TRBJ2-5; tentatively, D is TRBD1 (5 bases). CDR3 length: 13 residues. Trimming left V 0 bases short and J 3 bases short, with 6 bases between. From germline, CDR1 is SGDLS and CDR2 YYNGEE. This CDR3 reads CASSVGQKETQYF. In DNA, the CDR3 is TGTGCCAGCAGCGTAGGACAGAAAGAGACCCAGTACTTC. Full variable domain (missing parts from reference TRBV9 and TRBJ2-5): DSGVTQTPKHLITATGQRVTLRCSPRSGDLSVYWYQQSLDQGLQFLIQYYNGEERAKGNILERFSAQQFPDLHSELNLSSLELGDSALYFCASSVGQKETQYFGPGTRLLVL.

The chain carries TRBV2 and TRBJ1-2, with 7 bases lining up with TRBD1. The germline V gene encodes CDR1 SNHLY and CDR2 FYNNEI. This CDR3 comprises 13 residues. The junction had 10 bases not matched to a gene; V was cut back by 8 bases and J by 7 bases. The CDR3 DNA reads TGTGCCAGCGGAAGCGAGGGGGCGAGTGGCTACACCTTC. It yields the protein CASGSEGASGYTF.

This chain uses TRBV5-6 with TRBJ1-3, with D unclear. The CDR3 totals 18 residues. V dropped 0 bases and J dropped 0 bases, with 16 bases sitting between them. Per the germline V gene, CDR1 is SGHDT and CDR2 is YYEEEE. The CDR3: CASSLAGLLRNSGNTIYF. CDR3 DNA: TGTGCCAGCAGCTTGGCGGGTCTATTACGCAACTCTGGAAACACCATATATTTT.

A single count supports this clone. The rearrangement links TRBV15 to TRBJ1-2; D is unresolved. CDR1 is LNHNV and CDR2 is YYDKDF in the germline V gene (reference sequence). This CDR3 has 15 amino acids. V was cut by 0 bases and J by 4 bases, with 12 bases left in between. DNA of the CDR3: TGTGCCACCAGCAGAGATTTATCGGGTAGCTATGGCTACACCTTC. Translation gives CATSRDLSGSYGYTF.

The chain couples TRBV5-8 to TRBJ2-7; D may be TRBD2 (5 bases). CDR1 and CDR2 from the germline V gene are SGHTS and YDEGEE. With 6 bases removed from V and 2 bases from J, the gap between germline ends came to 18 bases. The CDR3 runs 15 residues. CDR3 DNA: TGTGCCAGCACCCACGGACCGGGATTGGCCTACGAGCAGTACTTC. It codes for CASTHGPGLAYEQYF.

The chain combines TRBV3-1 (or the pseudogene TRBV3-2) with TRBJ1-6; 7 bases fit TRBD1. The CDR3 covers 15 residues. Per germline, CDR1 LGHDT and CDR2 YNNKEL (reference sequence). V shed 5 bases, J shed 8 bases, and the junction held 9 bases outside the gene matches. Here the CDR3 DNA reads TGTGCCAGCAGCGGGGAACAGGGGAGGTATTCACCCCTCCACTTT. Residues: CASSGEQGRYSPLHF.

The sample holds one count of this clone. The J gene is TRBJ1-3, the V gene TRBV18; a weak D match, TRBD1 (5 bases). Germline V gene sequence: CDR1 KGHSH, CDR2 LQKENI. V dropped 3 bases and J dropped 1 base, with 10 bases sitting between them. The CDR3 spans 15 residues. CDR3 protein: CASSPDRHSGNTIYF. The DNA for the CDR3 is TGTGCCAGCTCACCCGACAGACATTCTGGAAACACCATATATTTT.

CDR3 coding DNA: TGTGCCAGCAGGCATACAGGGGCAGGCACTGAAGCTTTCTTT. It specifies CASRHTGAGTEAFF. The chain links TRBV2 to TRBJ1-1; 7 positions agree with TRBD1. Per germline, CDR1 SNHLY and CDR2 FYNNEI. There are 14 residues in the CDR3. The J segment lost 4 bases and the V segment lost 6 bases, leaving 8 bases of the junction unmatched.

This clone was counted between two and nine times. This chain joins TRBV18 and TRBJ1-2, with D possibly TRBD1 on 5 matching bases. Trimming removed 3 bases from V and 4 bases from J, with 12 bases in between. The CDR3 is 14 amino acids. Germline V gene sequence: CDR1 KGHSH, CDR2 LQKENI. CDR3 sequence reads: CASSPSPDSYGYTF. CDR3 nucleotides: TGTGCCAGCTCACCCTCCCCCGACAGCTATGGCTACACCTTC.

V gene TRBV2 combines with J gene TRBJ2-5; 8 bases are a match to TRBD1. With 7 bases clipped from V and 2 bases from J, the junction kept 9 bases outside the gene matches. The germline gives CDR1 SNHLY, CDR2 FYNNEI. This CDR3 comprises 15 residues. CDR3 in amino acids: CASIVDRVLQETQYF. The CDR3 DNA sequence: TGTGCCAGCATCGTGGACAGGGTCCTTCAAGAGACCCAGTACTTC.

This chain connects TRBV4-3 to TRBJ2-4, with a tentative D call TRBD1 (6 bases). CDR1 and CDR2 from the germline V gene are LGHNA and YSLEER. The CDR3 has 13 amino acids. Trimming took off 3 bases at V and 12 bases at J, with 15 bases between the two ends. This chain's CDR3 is CASSQGLRGHQYF. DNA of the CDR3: TGCGCCAGCAGCCAGGGGCTTCGGGGACATCAGTACTTC.

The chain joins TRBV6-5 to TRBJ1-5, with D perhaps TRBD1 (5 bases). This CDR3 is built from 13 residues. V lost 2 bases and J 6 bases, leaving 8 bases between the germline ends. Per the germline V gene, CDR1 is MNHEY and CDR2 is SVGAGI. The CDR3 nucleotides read TGTGCCAGCAGTTACCAGGGTTCTCAGCCCCAGCATTTT. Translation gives CASSYQGSQPQHF.

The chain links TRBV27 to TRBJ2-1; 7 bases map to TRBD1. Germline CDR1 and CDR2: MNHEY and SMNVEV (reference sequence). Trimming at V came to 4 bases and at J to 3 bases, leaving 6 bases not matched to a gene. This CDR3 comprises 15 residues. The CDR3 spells CASSSLGQHYNEQFF. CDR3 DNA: TGTGCCAGCAGTTCCCTGGGACAGCACTACAATGAGCAGTTCTTC.

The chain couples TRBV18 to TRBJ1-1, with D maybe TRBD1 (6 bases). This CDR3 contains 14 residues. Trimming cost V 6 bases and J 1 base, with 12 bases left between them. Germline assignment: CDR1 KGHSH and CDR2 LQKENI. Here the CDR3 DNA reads TGTGCCAGCTCCGGGACATTCTCGAACACTGAAGCTTTCTTT. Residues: CASSGTFSNTEAFF.

The CDR3 protein is CASSQGQAVGYGYTF. The CDR3 DNA follows: TGTGCCAGCAGCCAAGGACAGGCGGTGGGCTATGGCTACACCTTC. V and J are TRBV3-1 (or the pseudogene TRBV3-2) and TRBJ1-2; a weak D match, TRBD1 (6 bases). Trimming removed 1 base from V and 4 bases from J, with 13 bases in between. Germline V lookup: CDR1 LGHDT, CDR2 YNNKEL (reference sequence). There are 15 residues in the CDR3.

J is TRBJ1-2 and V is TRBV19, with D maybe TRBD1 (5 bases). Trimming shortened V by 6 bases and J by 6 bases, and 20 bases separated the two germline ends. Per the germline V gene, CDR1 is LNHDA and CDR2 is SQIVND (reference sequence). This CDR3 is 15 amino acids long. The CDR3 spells CASSPALGGRNGYTF. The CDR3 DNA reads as TGTGCCAGTAGCCCGGCCCTCGGGGGGAGGAATGGCTACACCTTC.

In nucleotides, the CDR3 is TGTGCCAGCAGCCAACTCCTACTAGCGGGAGACAGCAATGAGCAGTTCTTC. Protein product: CASSQLLLAGDSNEQFF. This chain uses TRBV3-1 (or the pseudogene TRBV3-2) with TRBJ2-1, with 11 bases matching TRBD2. This CDR3 contains 17 residues. J was trimmed by 6 bases and V by 2 bases; bases with no gene match: 9. Germline V lookup: CDR1 LGHDT, CDR2 YNNKEL (reference sequence).

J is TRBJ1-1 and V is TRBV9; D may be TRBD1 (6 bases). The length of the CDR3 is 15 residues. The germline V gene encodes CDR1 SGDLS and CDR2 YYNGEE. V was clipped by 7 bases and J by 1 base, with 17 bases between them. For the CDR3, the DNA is TGTGCCAGCTCCCCAGTGGGGGCGTCGAACACTGAAGCTTTCTTT. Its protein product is CASSPVGASNTEAFF.

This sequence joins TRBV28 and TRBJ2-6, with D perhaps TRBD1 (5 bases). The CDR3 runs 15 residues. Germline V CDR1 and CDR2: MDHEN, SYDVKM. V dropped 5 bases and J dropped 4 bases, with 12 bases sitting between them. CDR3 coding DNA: TGTGCCAGCAGTAGCAGGGTCCTGGGGGCCAACGTCCTGACTTTC. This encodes CASSSRVLGANVLTF.

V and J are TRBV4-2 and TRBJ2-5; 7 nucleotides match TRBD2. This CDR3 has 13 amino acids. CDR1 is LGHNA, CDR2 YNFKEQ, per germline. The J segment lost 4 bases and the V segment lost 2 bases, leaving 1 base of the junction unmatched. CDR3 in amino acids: CASSQTGGETQYF. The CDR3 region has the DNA TGTGCCAGCAGCCAAACGGGAGGAGAGACCCAGTACTTC.

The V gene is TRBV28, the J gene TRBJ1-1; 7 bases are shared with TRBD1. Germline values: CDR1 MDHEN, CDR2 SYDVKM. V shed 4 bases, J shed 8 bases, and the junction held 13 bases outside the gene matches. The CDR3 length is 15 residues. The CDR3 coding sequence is TGTGCCAGCAGTTCGACAGGGTTGGGATCGAAGGAAGCTTTCTTT. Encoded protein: CASSSTGLGSKEAFF.

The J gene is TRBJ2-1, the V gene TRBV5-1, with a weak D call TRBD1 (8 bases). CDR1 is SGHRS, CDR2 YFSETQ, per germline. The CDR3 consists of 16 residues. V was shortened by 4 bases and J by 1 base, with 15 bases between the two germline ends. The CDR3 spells CASSPGQGGSYNEQFF. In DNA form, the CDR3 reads TGCGCCAGCAGCCCAGGACAGGGAGGGTCCTACAATGAGCAGTTCTTC.

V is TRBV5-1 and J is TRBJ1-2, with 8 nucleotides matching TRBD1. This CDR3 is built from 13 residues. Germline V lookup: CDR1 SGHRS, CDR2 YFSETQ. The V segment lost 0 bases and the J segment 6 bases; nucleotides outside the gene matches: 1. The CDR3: CASSLGTGNGYTF. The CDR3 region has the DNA TGCGCCAGCAGCTTGGGGACAGGGAATGGCTACACCTTC.

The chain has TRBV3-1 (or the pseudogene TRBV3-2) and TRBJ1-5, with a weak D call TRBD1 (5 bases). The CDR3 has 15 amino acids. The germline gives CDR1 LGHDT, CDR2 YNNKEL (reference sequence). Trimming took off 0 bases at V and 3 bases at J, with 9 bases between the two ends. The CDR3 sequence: CASSQDRQFNQPQHF. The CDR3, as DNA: TGTGCCAGCAGCCAAGATAGACAGTTCAATCAGCCCCAGCATTTT.

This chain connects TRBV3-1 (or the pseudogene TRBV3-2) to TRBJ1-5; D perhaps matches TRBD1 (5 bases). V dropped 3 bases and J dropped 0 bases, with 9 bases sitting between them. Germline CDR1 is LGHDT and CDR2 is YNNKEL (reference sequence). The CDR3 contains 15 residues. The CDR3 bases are TGTGCCAGCAGCCAGGGGCTGCTTAGCAATCAGCCCCAGCATTTT. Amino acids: CASSQGLLSNQPQHF.

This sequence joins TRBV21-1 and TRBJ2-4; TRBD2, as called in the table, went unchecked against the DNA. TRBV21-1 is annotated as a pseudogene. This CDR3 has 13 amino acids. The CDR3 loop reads CASTLLAKNIQYF. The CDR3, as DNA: TGTGCCAGCACGCTACTAGCCAAAAACATTCAGTACTTC.

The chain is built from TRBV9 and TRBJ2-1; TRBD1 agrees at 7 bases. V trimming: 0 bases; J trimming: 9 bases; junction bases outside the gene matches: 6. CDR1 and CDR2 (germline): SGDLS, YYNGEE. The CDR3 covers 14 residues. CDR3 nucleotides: TGTGCCAGCAGCGTAGCAGTCAGGGGGAGTGAGCAGTTCTTC. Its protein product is CASSVAVRGSEQFF.

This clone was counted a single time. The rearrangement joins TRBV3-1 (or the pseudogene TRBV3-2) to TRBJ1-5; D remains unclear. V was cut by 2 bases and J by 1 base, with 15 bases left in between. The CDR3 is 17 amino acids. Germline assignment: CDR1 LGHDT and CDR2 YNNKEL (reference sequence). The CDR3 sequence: CASSQYSGRGSNQPQHF. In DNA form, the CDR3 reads TGTGCCAGCAGCCAATACTCGGGGAGAGGGAGCAATCAGCCCCAGCATTTT.

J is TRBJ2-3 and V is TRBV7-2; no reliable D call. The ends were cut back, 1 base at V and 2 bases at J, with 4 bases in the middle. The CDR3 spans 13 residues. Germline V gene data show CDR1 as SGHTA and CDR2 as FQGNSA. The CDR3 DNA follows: TGTGCCAGCAGCTTAGTCTACACAGATACGCAGTATTTT. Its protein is CASSLVYTDTQYF.

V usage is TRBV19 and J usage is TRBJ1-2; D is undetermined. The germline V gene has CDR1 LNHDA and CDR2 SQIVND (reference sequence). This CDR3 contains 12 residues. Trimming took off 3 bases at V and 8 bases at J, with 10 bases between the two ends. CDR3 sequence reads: CASSIRGRGYTF. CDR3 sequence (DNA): TGTGCCAGTAGTATTCGGGGTCGGGGCTACACCTTC.